The source of this T cell receptor beta chain is a study of T cell changes during pregnancy in multiple sclerosis. From germline, CDR1 is LNHDA and CDR2 SQIVND (reference sequence). Germline trimming cut 8 bases from V and 4 bases from J; bases unmatched to any gene: 14. CDR3 length: 16 amino acids. Some clones are missing from TCRdb's copy, which holds only in-frame ones; the method was immunoSEQ multiplex PCR. This table has 90,000 to 120,000 clones, 90% to 95% appearing once. The chain joins TRBV19 to TRBJ1-5; TRBD1 aligns across 7 bases. This receptor was taken from a female donor with multiple sclerosis, enrolled in a pregnancy study. The sample here was peripheral blood, taken in the second trimester of pregnancy. The CDR3 loop reads CASRLQAGGSNQPQHF. The CDR3 DNA is TGTGCCAGTCGCCTTCAGGCAGGGGGAAGTAATCAGCCCCAGCATTTT.